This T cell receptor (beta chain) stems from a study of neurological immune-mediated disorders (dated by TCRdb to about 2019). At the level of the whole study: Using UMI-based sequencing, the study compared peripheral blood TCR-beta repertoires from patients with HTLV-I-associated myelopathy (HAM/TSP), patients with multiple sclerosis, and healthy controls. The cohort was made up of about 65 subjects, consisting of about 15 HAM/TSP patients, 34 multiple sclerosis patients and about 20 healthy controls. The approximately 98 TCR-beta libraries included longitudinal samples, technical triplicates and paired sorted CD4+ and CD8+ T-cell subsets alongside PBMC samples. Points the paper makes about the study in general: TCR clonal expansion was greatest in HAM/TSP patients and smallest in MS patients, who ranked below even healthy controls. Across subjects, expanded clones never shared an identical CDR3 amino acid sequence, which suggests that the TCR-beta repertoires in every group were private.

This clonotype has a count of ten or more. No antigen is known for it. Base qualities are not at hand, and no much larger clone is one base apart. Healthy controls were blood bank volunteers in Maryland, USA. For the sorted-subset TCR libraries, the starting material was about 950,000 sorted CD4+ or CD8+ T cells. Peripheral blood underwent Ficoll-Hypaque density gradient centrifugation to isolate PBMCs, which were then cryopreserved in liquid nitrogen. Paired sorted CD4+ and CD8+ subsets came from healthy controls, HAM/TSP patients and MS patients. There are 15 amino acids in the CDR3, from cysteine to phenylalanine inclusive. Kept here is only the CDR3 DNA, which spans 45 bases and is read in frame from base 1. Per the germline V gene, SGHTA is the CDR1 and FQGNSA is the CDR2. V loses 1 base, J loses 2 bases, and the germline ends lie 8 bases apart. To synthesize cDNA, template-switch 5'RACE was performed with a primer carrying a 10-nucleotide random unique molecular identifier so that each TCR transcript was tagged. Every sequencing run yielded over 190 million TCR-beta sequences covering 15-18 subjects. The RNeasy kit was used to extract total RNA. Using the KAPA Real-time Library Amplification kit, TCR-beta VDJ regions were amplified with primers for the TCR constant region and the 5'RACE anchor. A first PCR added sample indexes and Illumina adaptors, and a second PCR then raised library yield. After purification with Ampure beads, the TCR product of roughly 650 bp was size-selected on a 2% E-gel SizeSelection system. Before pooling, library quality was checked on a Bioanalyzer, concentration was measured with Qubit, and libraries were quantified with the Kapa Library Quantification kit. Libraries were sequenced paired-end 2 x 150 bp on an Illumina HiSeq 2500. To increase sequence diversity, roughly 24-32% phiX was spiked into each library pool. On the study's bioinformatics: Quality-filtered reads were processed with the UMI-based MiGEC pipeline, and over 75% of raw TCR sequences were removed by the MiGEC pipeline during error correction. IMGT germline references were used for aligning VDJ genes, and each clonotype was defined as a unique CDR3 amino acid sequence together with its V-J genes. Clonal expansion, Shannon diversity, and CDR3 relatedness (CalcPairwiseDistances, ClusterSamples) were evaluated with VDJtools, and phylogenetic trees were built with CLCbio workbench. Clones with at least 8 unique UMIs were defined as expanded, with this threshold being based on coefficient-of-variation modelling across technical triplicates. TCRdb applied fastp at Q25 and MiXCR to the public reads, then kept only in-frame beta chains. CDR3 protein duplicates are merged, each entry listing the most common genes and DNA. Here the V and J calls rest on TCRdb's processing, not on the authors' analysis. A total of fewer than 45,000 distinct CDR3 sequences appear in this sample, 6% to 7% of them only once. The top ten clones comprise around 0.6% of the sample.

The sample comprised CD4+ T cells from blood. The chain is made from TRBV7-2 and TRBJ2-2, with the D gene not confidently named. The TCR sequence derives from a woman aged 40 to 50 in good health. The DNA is TGTGCCAGCAGCTTAGAGCCTACCAACACCGGGGAGCTGTTTTTT. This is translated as CASSLEPTNTGELFF.